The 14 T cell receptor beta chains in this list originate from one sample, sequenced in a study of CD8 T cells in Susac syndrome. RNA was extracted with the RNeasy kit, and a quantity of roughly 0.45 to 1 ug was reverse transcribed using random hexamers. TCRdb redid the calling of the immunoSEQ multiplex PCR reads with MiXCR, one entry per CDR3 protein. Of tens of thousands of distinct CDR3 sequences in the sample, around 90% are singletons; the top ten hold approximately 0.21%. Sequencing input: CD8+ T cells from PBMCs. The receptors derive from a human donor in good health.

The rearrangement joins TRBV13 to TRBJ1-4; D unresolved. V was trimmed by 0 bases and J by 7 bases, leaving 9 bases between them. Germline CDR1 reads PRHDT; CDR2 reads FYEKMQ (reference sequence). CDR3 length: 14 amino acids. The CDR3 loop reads CASSLGPVSEKLFF. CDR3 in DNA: TGTGCCAGCAGCTTAGGCCCAGTGAGTGAAAAACTGTTTTTT.

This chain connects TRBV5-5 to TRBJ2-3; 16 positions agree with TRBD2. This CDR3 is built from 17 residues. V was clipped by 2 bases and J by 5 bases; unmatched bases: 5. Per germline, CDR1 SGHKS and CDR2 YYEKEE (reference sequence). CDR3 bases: TGTGCCAGCAGCTTCGGGACTAGCGGGGGGGCAAAAGATACGCAGTATTTT. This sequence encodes CASSFGTSGGAKDTQYF.

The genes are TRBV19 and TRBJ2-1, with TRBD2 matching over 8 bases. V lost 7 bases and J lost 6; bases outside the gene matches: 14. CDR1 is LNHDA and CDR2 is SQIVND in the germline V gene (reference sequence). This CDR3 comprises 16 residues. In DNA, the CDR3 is TGTGCCAGTACCGAGCTCGGCGGGGGGCCGTCCAATGAGCAGTTCTTC. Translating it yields CASTELGGGPSNEQFF.

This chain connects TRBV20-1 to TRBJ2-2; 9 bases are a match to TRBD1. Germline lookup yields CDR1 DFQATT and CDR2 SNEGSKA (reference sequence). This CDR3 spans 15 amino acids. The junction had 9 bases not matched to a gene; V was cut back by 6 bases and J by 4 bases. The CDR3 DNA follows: TGCAGTGCCACGGGACAGGGACTCGTCACCGGGGAGCTGTTTTTT. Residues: CSATGQGLVTGELFF.

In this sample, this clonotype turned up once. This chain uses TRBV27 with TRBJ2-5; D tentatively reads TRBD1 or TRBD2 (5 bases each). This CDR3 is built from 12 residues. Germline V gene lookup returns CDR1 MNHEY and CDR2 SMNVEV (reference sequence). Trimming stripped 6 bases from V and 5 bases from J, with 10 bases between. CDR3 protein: CASRRGLETQYF. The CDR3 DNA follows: TGTGCCAGCAGACGGGGCCTGGAGACCCAGTACTTC.

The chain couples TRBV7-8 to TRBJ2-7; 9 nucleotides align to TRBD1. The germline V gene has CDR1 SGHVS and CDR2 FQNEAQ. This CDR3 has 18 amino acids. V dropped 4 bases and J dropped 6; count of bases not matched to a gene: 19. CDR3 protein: CASSSRTGAAMWLFEQYF. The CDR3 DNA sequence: TGTGCCAGCAGCTCCCGGACAGGGGCCGCCATGTGGTTATTCGAGCAGTACTTC.

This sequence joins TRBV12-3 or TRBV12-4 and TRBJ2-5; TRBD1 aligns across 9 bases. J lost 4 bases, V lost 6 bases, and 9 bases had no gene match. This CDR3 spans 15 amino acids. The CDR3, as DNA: TGTGCCAGCAGGAACCTAACAGGGGGCATAGAGACCCAGTACTTC. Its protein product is CASRNLTGGIETQYF.

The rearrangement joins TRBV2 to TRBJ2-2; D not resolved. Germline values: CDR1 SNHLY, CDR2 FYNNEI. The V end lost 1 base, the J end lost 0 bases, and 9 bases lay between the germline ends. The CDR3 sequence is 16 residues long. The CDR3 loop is CASSEVEAANTGELFF. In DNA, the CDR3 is TGTGCCAGCAGTGAAGTAGAGGCGGCGAACACCGGGGAGCTGTTTTTT.

CDR3 protein: CASSQFSRPMDSAFF. The CDR3 DNA sequence: TGCGCCAGCAGCCAATTTAGCAGGCCCATGGACTCAGCTTTCTTT. The chain has TRBV4-3 and TRBJ1-1; no clear D. The CDR3 sequence is 15 residues long. The germline CDR1 and CDR2 sequences are LGHNA and YSLEER. V was trimmed by 2 bases and J by 10 bases, leaving 20 bases between them.

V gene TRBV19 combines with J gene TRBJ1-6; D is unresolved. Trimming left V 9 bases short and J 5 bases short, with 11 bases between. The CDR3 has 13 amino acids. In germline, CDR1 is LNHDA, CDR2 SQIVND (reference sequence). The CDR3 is CASGGENNSPLHF. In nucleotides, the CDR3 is TGTGCCAGCGGCGGAGAAAATAATTCACCCCTCCACTTT.

Here the CDR3 DNA reads TGTGCCAGCAGCTTAGATCCGGGAATAAACACTGAAGCTTTCTTT. Translating it yields CASSLDPGINTEAFF. This chain joins TRBV7-6 and TRBJ1-1; D unresolved. This CDR3 spans 15 amino acids. V was trimmed by 1 base and J by 2 bases, leaving 11 bases between them. CDR1 and CDR2 from the germline V gene are SGHVS and FNYEAQ.

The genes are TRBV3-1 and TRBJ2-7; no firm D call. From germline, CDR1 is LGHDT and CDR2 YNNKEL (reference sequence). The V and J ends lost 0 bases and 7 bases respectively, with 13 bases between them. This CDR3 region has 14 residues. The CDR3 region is CASSQETGMDEQYF. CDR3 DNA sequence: TGTGCCAGCAGCCAAGAAACCGGTATGGATGAGCAGTACTTC.

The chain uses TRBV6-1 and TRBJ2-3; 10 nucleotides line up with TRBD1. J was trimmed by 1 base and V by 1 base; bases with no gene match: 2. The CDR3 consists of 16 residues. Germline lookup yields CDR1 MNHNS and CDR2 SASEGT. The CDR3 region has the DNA TGTGCCAGCAGTGAAGAAGGGACAGGGGGCACAGATACGCAGTATTTT. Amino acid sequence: CASSEEGTGGTDTQYF.

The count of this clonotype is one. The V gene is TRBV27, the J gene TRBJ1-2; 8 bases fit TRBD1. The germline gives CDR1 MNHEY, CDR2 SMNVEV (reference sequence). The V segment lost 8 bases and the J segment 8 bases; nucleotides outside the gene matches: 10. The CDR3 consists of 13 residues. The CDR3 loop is CASWGGQERGYTF. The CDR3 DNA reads TGTGCCAGCTGGGGGGGACAGGAGAGGGGCTACACCTTC.